This T cell receptor (beta chain) emerged from a study of T cells after somatic rescue of genetic block. CDR1 and CDR2 from the germline V gene are MDHEN and SYDVKM. The germline V and J ends were trimmed by 3 bases and 9 bases, with 15 bases remaining between them. The CDR3 spans 13 residues. Assay: immunoSEQ multiplex PCR; the TCRdb copy retains only in-frame clones and omits some. The sample lists approximately 88,000 clones; over 80% were seen once. The chain carries TRBV28 and TRBJ2-7, with no clear D. The sequenced sample was peripheral blood mononuclear cells (PBMCs). This clonotype was sampled from a woman younger than 30. The CDR3: CASSLSDLQLQYF. CDR3 sequence (DNA): TGTGCCAGCAGTTTGTCAGACCTCCAGTTGCAGTACTTC. Complete variable domain (other parts from reference TRBV28 and TRBJ2-7): DVKVTQSSRYLVKRTGEKVFLECVQDMDHENMFWYRQDPGLGLRLIYFSYDVKMKEKGDIPEGYSVSREKKERFSLILESASTNQTSMYLCASSLSDLQLQYFGPGTRLTVT.